The rows below give T cell receptor beta chains drawn from one sample of a study of cytomegalovirus exposure and HLA in healthy donors. Sequenced by immunoSEQ multiplex PCR; TCRdb stores in-frame clones only, minus some. The sample carries over 150,000 clones, 80% recorded once. The specimen sequenced was PBMCs. Receptors originate from a man aged 25-45 years in good health and CMV-seropositive. Both conserved end residues are part of each CDR3. The D gene is left open where the match is weak. The size field is filled for only some rows; it gives once, few, many or a size class.

DNA: TGCGCCAGCACCCTTGGGACGCGGGGATGGGAGACCCAGTACTTC
CDR3: CASTLGTRGWETQYF
size: NA
J: TRBJ2-5
V: TRBV5-1
D: NA

DNA: TGTGCCAGCAGCCAAGGTGGGGACAGGTTTAATGAAAAACTGTTTTTT
CDR3: CASSQGGDRFNEKLFF
size: once
J: TRBJ1-4
V: TRBV4-2
D: TRBD1

DNA: TGTGCCAGCAGCCAAGGACACGGAGCAACTAATGAAAAACTGTTTTTT
CDR3: CASSQGHGATNEKLFF
size: NA
J: TRBJ1-4
V: TRBV28
D: NA

DNA: TGTGCCAGCAGCTTAGATTTTAGGGACAGGGGGCTTCGTGGCTACACCTTC
CDR3: CASSLDFRDRGLRGYTF
size: NA
J: TRBJ1-2
V: TRBV7-9
D: TRBD1

DNA: TGTGCCAGCAGGATAAAGGACAGCTACGAGCAGTACTTC
CDR3: CASRIKDSYEQYF
size: NA
J: TRBJ2-7
V: TRBV5-4
D: NA

DNA: TGTGCCACCAGCAGGGCTCTCGGAGCTGAAGCTTTCTTT
CDR3: CATSRALGAEAFF
size: NA
J: TRBJ1-1
V: TRBV15
D: NA

DNA: TGTGCCAGCAGCTTAGCAGGGCGGGGTGAAGCTTTCTTT
CDR3: CASSLAGRGEAFF
size: NA
J: TRBJ1-1
V: TRBV11-2
D: NA

DNA: TGTGCCAGCAGTCTGAGGCCCTTCTATGGCTACACCTTC
CDR3: CASSLRPFYGYTF
size: NA
J: TRBJ1-2
V: TRBV27
D: NA

DNA: TGTGCCAGCAGCTTAAGTAGGACTAGGCGAGAGACCCAGTACTTC
CDR3: CASSLSRTRRETQYF
size: few
J: TRBJ2-5
V: TRBV7-8
D: TRBD2

DNA: TGTGCCAGTAGTGAGGGAATGGAGACCCAGTACTTC
CDR3: CASSEGMETQYF
size: NA
J: TRBJ2-5
V: TRBV19
D: NA

DNA: TGTGCCTGGAGTGGGGGCGGAAACACCATATATTTT
CDR3: CAWSGGGNTIYF
size: few
J: TRBJ1-3
V: TRBV30
D: NA

DNA: TGCAGCGTTGAAGGAATCGGACAGGGGGAGGCGGATACGCAGTATTTT
CDR3: CSVEGIGQGEADTQYF
size: NA
J: TRBJ2-3
V: TRBV29-1
D: TRBD1

DNA: TGTGCCAGCAGCAAAGCCTCGGGTGGGGGGACAGGGGGCGATGAGCAGTTCTTC
CDR3: CASSKASGGGTGGDEQFF
size: NA
J: TRBJ2-1
V: TRBV21-1
D: NA

DNA: TGTGCCAGCGGTGCGGGACTAGCGGGAGTCTACGAGCAGTACTTC
CDR3: CASGAGLAGVYEQYF
size: NA
J: TRBJ2-7
V: TRBV27
D: TRBD2

DNA: TGTGCCAGCAGTTTATCTTTCACGAGCTCTGGAAACACCATATATTTT
CDR3: CASSLSFTSSGNTIYF
size: few
J: TRBJ1-3
V: TRBV27
D: NA

DNA: TGTGCCTGGAAGCGGGACTACCAATACAATGAGCAGTTCTTC
CDR3: CAWKRDYQYNEQFF
size: NA
J: TRBJ2-1
V: TRBV30
D: TRBD2

DNA: TGTGCCAGCAGCACTCATGGGACAGGGGCTGGAGAGCAGTACTTC
CDR3: CASSTHGTGAGEQYF
size: few
J: TRBJ2-7
V: TRBV5-4
D: TRBD1

DNA: TGTGCCAGCAGCTCCCGGACAGGGACGAACACTGAAGCTTTCTTT
CDR3: CASSSRTGTNTEAFF
size: NA
J: TRBJ1-1
V: TRBV7-2
D: TRBD1

DNA: TGCGCCAGCAGCTTGAGTGGGAGTTCGAACACTGAAGCTTTCTTT
CDR3: CASSLSGSSNTEAFF
size: few
J: TRBJ1-1
V: TRBV5-1
D: NA

DNA: TGTGCCAGCTCACCTCCAGGGGACCCCTATGGCTACACCTTC
CDR3: CASSPPGDPYGYTF
size: NA
J: TRBJ1-2
V: TRBV18
D: NA

DNA: TGCGCCAGCGGTGGACAGCGATACAATGAGCAGTTCTTC
CDR3: CASGGQRYNEQFF
size: once
J: TRBJ2-1
V: TRBV5-1
D: NA

DNA: TGTGCCAGCAGGTCACAGGGGGCAAGAGAGACCCAGTACTTC
CDR3: CASRSQGARETQYF
size: NA
J: TRBJ2-5
V: TRBV2
D: TRBD1

DNA: TGTGCCAGCAGCGTAGGGGGACAGGGCTCCTACGAGCAGTACTTC
CDR3: CASSVGGQGSYEQYF
size: NA
J: TRBJ2-7
V: TRBV9
D: TRBD1

DNA: TGTGCCAGCAGCTTAGGTTCAGAATCCTCTGGAAACACCATATATTTT
CDR3: CASSLGSESSGNTIYF
size: NA
J: TRBJ1-3
V: TRBV7-9
D: NA

DNA: TGTGCCAGCAGTCTAACAGGGAACACTGAAGCTTTCTTT
CDR3: CASSLTGNTEAFF
size: NA
J: TRBJ1-1
V: TRBV6-1
D: NA

DNA: TGTGCCAGCAGCACAGGGGCATTGCCTGAAGCTTTCTTT
CDR3: CASSTGALPEAFF
size: NA
J: TRBJ1-1
V: TRBV6-6
D: TRBD1

DNA: TGCAGCGTACAACCGCGGGGGAACACCGGGGAGCTGTTTTTT
CDR3: CSVQPRGNTGELFF
size: NA
J: TRBJ2-2
V: TRBV29-1
D: NA

DNA: TGTGCCACTCAGGGGTTTGAGGCCAAAAACATTCAGTACTTC
CDR3: CATQGFEAKNIQYF
size: NA
J: TRBJ2-4
V: TRBV6-1
D: NA

DNA: TGTGCCAGCAGCCTACAGGGCCAGGTAAAGAACTACGAGCAGTACTTC
CDR3: CASSLQGQVKNYEQYF
size: NA
J: TRBJ2-7
V: TRBV7-2
D: NA

DNA: TGTGCCTGGAGGCGGGACTCTTCCCCAACCGGGGAGCTGTTTTTT
CDR3: CAWRRDSSPTGELFF
size: NA
J: TRBJ2-2
V: TRBV30
D: NA

DNA: TGCAGCGTTGGGCGGGAGGACTCGGAGACCCAGTACTTC
CDR3: CSVGREDSETQYF
size: NA
J: TRBJ2-5
V: TRBV29-1
D: TRBD2

DNA: TGTGCCAGCAGTCAGGGGACCGGGGAGCTGTTTTTT
CDR3: CASSQGTGELFF
size: NA
J: TRBJ2-2
V: TRBV11-3
D: NA

DNA: TGTGCCAGCAGCTCCCCGGGGAAGGACGAGCAGTACTTC
CDR3: CASSSPGKDEQYF
size: NA
J: TRBJ2-7
V: TRBV7-3
D: NA

DNA: TGTGCCAGCAGCCCAATGGACACCTATGGCTACACCTTC
CDR3: CASSPMDTYGYTF
size: NA
J: TRBJ1-2
V: TRBV7-2
D: NA

DNA: TGCAGCGTGGGCGGGACAGGGGACGGGAACACTGAAGCTTTCTTT
CDR3: CSVGGTGDGNTEAFF
size: NA
J: TRBJ1-1
V: TRBV29-1
D: TRBD1

DNA: TGTGCCAGCAGTGGTCGCGGCAATACCTACGAGCAGTACTTC
CDR3: CASSGRGNTYEQYF
size: few
J: TRBJ2-7
V: TRBV6-5
D: NA

DNA: TGTGCCAGTGCTTCTAGCGGGAGCCTCCATAGCACAGATACGCAGTATTTT
CDR3: CASASSGSLHSTDTQYF
size: NA
J: TRBJ2-3
V: TRBV19
D: TRBD2

DNA: TGTGCCATCAGTCAACCCAGGGGGACAGGGGGCGCGTCTATCGCCGAAGCTTTCTTT
CDR3: CAISQPRGTGGASIAEAFF
size: few
J: TRBJ1-1
V: TRBV10-3
D: TRBD1

DNA: TGTGCCAGCAGTGGAAGGGACAGTCTCCTCGAGACCCAGTACTTC
CDR3: CASSGRDSLLETQYF
size: NA
J: TRBJ2-5
V: TRBV6-1
D: TRBD1

DNA: TGCAGCGTTGACCCAGGTGGGACTAGCGACTACAATGAGCAGTTCTTC
CDR3: CSVDPGGTSDYNEQFF
size: NA
J: TRBJ2-1
V: TRBV29-1
D: TRBD2

DNA: TGCGCCAGCAGCCAACAGACAGGAAACCGGGAGACCCAGTACTTC
CDR3: CASSQQTGNRETQYF
size: NA
J: TRBJ2-5
V: TRBV4-1
D: NA

DNA: TGCAGCGCCTCCCCCGGGGAGAACACCGGGGAGCTGTTTTTT
CDR3: CSASPGENTGELFF
size: NA
J: TRBJ2-2
V: TRBV29-1
D: NA